Sequencing of this TCR beta chain was carried out in a study of T cells after yellow fever vaccination. Turning to the study itself: SMART-Seq v4 Ultra Low Input handled preparation of low-cell-number fractions. Study-wide results and caveats: The presence of abundant clonotypes contaminating from the bulk population was possible in FACS-sorted repertoires. Of the clonotypes, a small share occurred in both CD4 and CD8 compartments.

TCRdb independently ran MiXCR on the 5' RACE reads; one entry per CDR3 protein. Found here are 500,000 to 650,000 distinct CDR3 sequences, 10% to 15% of them singletons; the top ten hold 15%. The germline CDR1 and CDR2 sequences are SGHTA and FQGNSA. This CDR3 comprises 14 residues. Trimming left V 3 bases short and J 4 bases short, with 12 bases between. In the case of this clonotype: Its antigen is undetermined.

This clonotype was obtained from a man younger than 45 who received the YFV17D yellow fever vaccine. Sequences were derived from PBMCs, sampled on the day of the yellow fever booster vaccination. The rearrangement uses TRBV7-2 and TRBJ2-5; tentative D call: TRBD2 (5 bases). The CDR3 coding sequence is TGTGCCAGCAGCTTGGGTACTAGGCGAGAGACCCAGTACTTC. It codes for CASSLGTRRETQYF.